These 21 T cell receptor beta chains originate from one sample sequenced in a study of blood T cell repertoires in COVID-19. The method was immunoSEQ multiplex PCR; TCRdb's version includes in-frame clones alone and lacks a portion of them. The table lists some 250,000 clones, approximately 85% of them singletons. The sequencing sample was made of peripheral blood. These receptor sequences come from a woman aged 25 to 39 with acute or convalescent COVID-19.

This clone was detected once. V gene TRBV30 combines with J gene TRBJ1-6, with D uncertain. The V gene's germline CDR1 is GTSNPN and CDR2 SVGIG (reference sequence). The CDR3 consists of 13 residues. Trimming stripped 4 bases from V and 10 bases from J, with 14 bases between. The CDR3 loop is CAWNQVQRSPLHF. The CDR3 nucleotides are TGTGCCTGGAATCAGGTTCAGCGGTCACCCCTCCACTTT.

V is TRBV18 and J is TRBJ1-5; 7 positions agree with TRBD1. J lost 6 bases, V lost 6 bases, and 8 bases had no gene match. This CDR3 contains 14 residues. Looked up from germline, CDR1 is KGHSH and CDR2 is LQKENI. The CDR3 sequence: CASSHRGEVQPQHF. CDR3 nucleotides: TGTGCCAGCTCTCACAGGGGTGAGGTTCAGCCCCAGCATTTT.

The CDR3 nucleotides are TGTGCCAGCAGCCAAGTCTCATGGCGGGATCATTCACCCCTCCACTTT. Its protein product is CASSQVSWRDHSPLHF. This rearrangement joins TRBV14 to TRBJ1-6; D gene unclear. V lost 1 base and J 8 bases, leaving 15 bases between the germline ends. CDR3 length: 16 residues. The germline V gene encodes CDR1 SGHDN and CDR2 FVKESK.

The chain carries TRBV11-3 and TRBJ2-7; 8 bases align to TRBD2. The CDR3 runs to 14 residues. J gave up 1 base and V 5 bases, and 4 bases lay outside the gene matches. Germline V gene lookup returns CDR1 SGHNT and CDR2 YENEEA. The CDR3 here is CASSAGLGSYEQYF. The CDR3 nucleotides are TGTGCCAGCAGCGCGGGACTAGGTTCCTACGAGCAGTACTTC.

The gene calls are TRBV10-3 and TRBJ1-1; 7 bases are shared with TRBD1. Germline loops: CDR1 ENHRY, CDR2 SYGVKD. The CDR3 runs 13 residues. With 7 bases clipped from V and 0 bases from J, the junction kept 2 bases outside the gene matches. CDR3: CAIKTGLNTEAFF. In DNA, the CDR3 is TGTGCCATCAAGACAGGGCTGAACACTGAAGCTTTCTTT.

V usage is TRBV5-1 and J usage is TRBJ2-7, with TRBD2 matching over 10 bases. The V gene end was trimmed by 1 base and the J gene end by 2 bases; junction bases not matched to a gene: 3. Germline CDR1 is SGHRS and CDR2 is YFSETQ. The CDR3 length is 15 residues. The CDR3 coding sequence is TGCGCCAGCAGCTTGCAAGCGGGAGGGCCCTACGAGCAGTACTTC. It specifies CASSLQAGGPYEQYF.

The chain joins TRBV19 to TRBJ1-5, with D perhaps TRBD1 (5 bases). This CDR3 has 14 amino acids. Germline V gives CDR1 LNHDA, CDR2 SQIVND (reference sequence). Deletions cut 4 bases from V and 6 bases from J, with 13 bases between. This CDR3 reads CASSTAGGSQPQHF. In DNA form, the CDR3 reads TGTGCCAGTAGTACGGCCGGGGGGAGTCAGCCCCAGCATTTT.

The genes are TRBV27 and TRBJ1-5, with TRBD1 identical over 7 bases. The CDR3 is 15 residues long. Trimming cost V 0 bases and J 3 bases; bases outside gene matches: 2. Germline V gene data show CDR1 as MNHEY and CDR2 as SMNVEV (reference sequence). CDR3 amino acids: CASSLSTGINQPQHF. The CDR3 DNA reads TGTGCCAGCAGTTTATCGACAGGGATCAATCAGCCCCAGCATTTT.

The J gene is TRBJ2-5, the V gene TRBV6-2 or TRBV6-3; tentative D call: TRBD2 (5 bases). CDR1 MNHEY and CDR2 SVGEGT come from the germline V gene. With 2 bases removed from V and 5 bases from J, the gap between germline ends came to 12 bases. This CDR3 has 14 residues. The chain's CDR3 is CASSYRGSLETQYF. DNA for the CDR3: TGTGCCAGCAGTTACCGAGGGAGTCTGGAGACCCAGTACTTC.

The CDR3 is CASSHPGDQPQHF. CDR3 sequence (DNA): TGTGCCAGCTCTCACCCGGGGGATCAGCCCCAGCATTTT. The genes are TRBV18 and TRBJ1-5; a possible D gene is TRBD1 (5 bases). Germline CDR1 is KGHSH and CDR2 is LQKENI. CDR3 size: 13 residues. V was clipped by 6 bases and J by 5 bases, with 11 bases between them.

The chain links TRBV4-1 to TRBJ1-3; no clear D gene. CDR3 length equals 14 residues. CDR1 is MGHRA, CDR2 YSYEKL, per germline. Deletions cut 4 bases from V and 0 bases from J, with 7 bases between. DNA of the CDR3: TGCGCCAGCAGCCCGCGGAGCTCTGGAAACACCATATATTTT. Protein product: CASSPRSSGNTIYF.

V is TRBV27 and J is TRBJ2-7; 11 positions match TRBD2. The CDR3 is 13 residues long. Looked up from germline, CDR1 is MNHEY and CDR2 is SMNVEV (reference sequence). Trimming at V came to 10 bases and at J to 2 bases, leaving 4 bases not matched to a gene. CDR3 amino acids: CATRLAGTYEQYF. The CDR3 DNA sequence: TGTGCCACCCGACTAGCGGGGACCTACGAGCAGTACTTC.

The chain recombines TRBV3-1 (or the pseudogene TRBV3-2) with TRBJ1-2, with unresolved D. V dropped 2 bases and J dropped 4 bases, with 11 bases sitting between them. This CDR3 contains 14 residues. The germline CDR1 and CDR2 sequences are LGHDT and YNNKEL (reference sequence). CDR3 nucleotide sequence: TGTGCCAGCAGCCAAAGGCGGGGTGGCTATGGCTACACCTTC. It is translated as CASSQRRGGYGYTF.

This chain joins TRBV29-1 and TRBJ2-3; 11 bases are a match to TRBD2. The germline CDR1 and CDR2 sequences are SQVTM and ANQGSEA. V dropped 1 base and J dropped 0; count of bases not matched to a gene: 6. CDR3 length equals 17 residues. The CDR3 spells CSVEGRGLAASTDTQYF. The CDR3 nucleotides are TGCAGCGTTGAAGGGAGGGGACTAGCGGCTAGCACAGATACGCAGTATTTT.

The chain uses TRBV7-9 and TRBJ2-3; D is unresolved. V lost 4 bases, J lost 3 bases, and 8 bases lay in between. Per germline, CDR1 SEHNR and CDR2 FQNEAQ (reference sequence). CDR3 length equals 13 residues. CDR3 residues: CASSSPSTDTQYF. The CDR3 DNA follows: TGTGCCAGCAGCTCCCCTTCGACAGATACGCAGTATTTT.

This rearrangement joins TRBV30 to TRBJ2-7; TRBD1 aligns across 7 bases. This CDR3 is built from 12 residues. V was clipped by 5 bases and J by 2 bases; unmatched bases: 3. The germline CDR1 and CDR2 sequences are GTSNPN and SVGIG (reference sequence). CDR3 sequence (DNA): TGTGCCTGGCAACAGGGGACCTACGAGCAGTACTTC. It is translated as CAWQQGTYEQYF.

The chain uses TRBV9 and TRBJ2-5, with D unclear. This CDR3 has 14 amino acids. The V end was cut by 0 bases, the J end by 0 bases, with 6 bases between. CDR1 and CDR2 (germline): SGDLS, YYNGEE. The CDR3 loop is CASSVASYQETQYF. Here the CDR3 DNA reads TGTGCCAGCAGCGTAGCTTCGTACCAAGAGACCCAGTACTTC.

The rearrangement joins TRBV5-4 to TRBJ1-2; TRBD1 is a possible D gene (5 bases). The CDR3 is 13 amino acids. With 3 bases removed from V and 13 bases from J, the gap between germline ends came to 19 bases. Germline lookup yields CDR1 SGHNT and CDR2 YYREEE (reference sequence). The CDR3 sequence: CASSSPGWGGTTF. The CDR3, as DNA: TGTGCCAGCAGCTCTCCAGGGTGGGGTGGAACCACCTTC. Drawing the rest from reference TRBV5-4 and TRBJ1-2, the complete variable domain is ETGVTQSPTHLIKTRGQQVTLRCSSQSGHNTVSWYQQALGQGPQFIFQYYREEENGRGNFPPRFSGLQFPNYSSELNVNALELDDSALYLCASSSPGWGGTTFGSGTRLTVV.

V usage is TRBV19 and J usage is TRBJ2-7; D is perhaps TRBD1 (6 bases). V shed 4 bases and J shed 4 bases, with 11 bases lying between them. From germline, CDR1 is LNHDA and CDR2 SQIVND (reference sequence). This CDR3 has 13 residues. CDR3 nucleotide sequence: TGTGCCAGTAGTAAGGGACAACCATACGAGCAGTACTTC. Encoded protein: CASSKGQPYEQYF.

The gene calls are TRBV14 and TRBJ1-2; the match to TRBD1 covers 7 bases. This CDR3 region has 15 residues. Germline V lookup: CDR1 SGHDN, CDR2 FVKESK. V was pared by 3 bases and J by 8 bases, with 12 bases of the junction left unmatched. CDR3 DNA sequence: TGTGCCAGCAGCCAGCGTTCGACAGGGACGGGGGGCTACACCTTC. Encoded protein: CASSQRSTGTGGYTF. Combining the CDR3 with reference TRBV14 and TRBJ1-2 gives the whole variable domain EAGVTQFPSHSVIEKGQTVTLRCDPISGHDNLYWYRRVMGKEIKFLLHFVKESKQDESGMPNNRFLAERTGGTYSTLKVQPAELEDSGVYFCASSQRSTGTGGYTFGSGTRLTVV.

This rearrangement joins TRBV3-1 (or the pseudogene TRBV3-2) to TRBJ2-1, with 7 nucleotides matching TRBD2. This CDR3 has 17 residues. V was pared by 0 bases and J by 4 bases, with 9 bases of the junction left unmatched. Germline V gene lookup returns CDR1 LGHDT and CDR2 YNNKEL (reference sequence). The CDR3 spells CASSQDIGGGIYNEQFF. Written as DNA, the CDR3 is TGTGCCAGCAGCCAAGATATTGGGGGGGGGATTTACAATGAGCAGTTCTTC.